Below are 9 T cell receptor beta chains sequenced from a single sample in a study of metastatic and nonmetastatic thyroid tumors. Patients underwent thyroid surgery, and none had received any treatment before it. TCRdb redid the clone calls on the PCR reads using MiXCR. In the table there are about 17,000 clones, less than 25% of which are singletons. Source material: adjacent normal tissue. These receptor sequences come from a female donor with papillary thyroid cancer or a benign thyroid nodule (not recorded which). Some clones in this sample may be carry-over from other donors' samples.

This clone was detected ten times or more. This chain joins TRBV29-1 and TRBJ2-7, with D possibly TRBD1 on 8 matching bases. V was clipped by 5 bases and J by 0 bases, with 14 bases between them. The V gene's germline CDR1 is SQVTM and CDR2 ANQGSEA. The CDR3 totals 14 residues. CDR3 nucleotide sequence: TGCAGCGTTAGGGGGGGACAGGTCTCCTACGAGCAGTACTTC. Its protein is CSVRGGQVSYEQYF.

This clone was counted many times. The chain is built from TRBV7-9 and TRBJ2-1; TRBD2 aligns across 10 bases. The trim removed 4 bases at V and 3 bases at J, leaving 3 bases unmatched. CDR3 length equals 15 residues. CDR1 SEHNR and CDR2 FQNEAQ come from the germline V gene (reference sequence). The CDR3 region has the DNA TGTGCCAGCAGCTCCGGGACTAGCGTCTACAATGAGCAGTTCTTC. Amino acid sequence: CASSSGTSVYNEQFF.

This clone was detected a few times. CDR3 in amino acids: CIAVSWTYNEQFF. DNA for the CDR3: TGCATTGCGGTTAGCTGGACTTACAATGAGCAGTTCTTC. The V call is TRBV20-1, the J call TRBJ2-1; D might be TRBD2 (5 bases). Germline loops: CDR1 DFQATT, CDR2 SNEGSKA (reference sequence). CDR3 length equals 13 residues.

This clone was recorded at least ten times. This chain joins TRBV3-1 and TRBJ2-2, with TRBD1 matching over 7 bases. The CDR3 has 15 residues. The junction had 5 bases not matched to a gene; V was cut back by 4 bases and J by 3 bases. Germline CDR1 is LGHDT and CDR2 is YNNKEL (reference sequence). CDR3 DNA: TGTGCCAGCAGCCGACAGGGCTATGACACCGGGGAGCTGTTTTTT. This codes for CASSRQGYDTGELFF. The complete variable domain, with remaining parts taken from reference TRBV3-1 and TRBJ2-2, reads DTAVSQTPKYLVTQMGNDKSIKCEQNLGHDTMYWYKQDSKKFLKIMFSYNNKELIINETVPNRFSPKSPDKAHLNLHINSLELGDSAVYFCASSRQGYDTGELFFGEGSRLTVL.

This clone was seen ten or more times. V and J are TRBV7-3 and TRBJ1-2; maybe TRBD1 (5 bases). In germline, CDR1 is SGHTA, CDR2 FQGTGA. The CDR3 has 16 amino acids. V gave up 5 bases and J gave up 3 bases, with 19 bases separating them. This chain's CDR3 is CASSLLGGGGDYGYTF. DNA for the CDR3: TGTGCCAGCAGCCTCCTTGGGGGGGGAGGAGACTATGGCTACACCTTC.

This clone was seen a handful of times. The junction departs from the called germline gene at one end, perhaps through a read error. The chain employs TRBV2 and TRBJ2-3, with D possibly called TRBD1 or TRBD2 (5 bases each). CDR3 length: 13 residues. Per the germline V gene, CDR1 is SNHLY and CDR2 is FYNNEI. The CDR3 here is CASSGGTTDTQYF. As DNA, the CDR3 is TGTGCCAGCAGTGGAGGGACCACAGACACGCAGTATTTT.

By share, this clone counts as medium-sized. The V gene is TRBV15, the J gene TRBJ2-7; 10 bases line up with TRBD2. The CDR3 extends over 15 amino acids. CDR1 and CDR2 (germline): LNHNV, YYDKDF (reference sequence). The V and J ends lost 0 bases and 3 bases, in that order; junction bases with no gene match: 2. CDR3 in DNA: TGTGCCACCAGCAGAGATAGCGGGAGGTACTACGAGCAGTACTTC. This codes for CATSRDSGRYYEQYF.

Only a few counts were recorded for this clone. The conserved phenylalanine or tryptophan normally closing the CDR3 is absent here, so this likely arose from a read error. This chain links TRBV6-1 with TRBJ2-1; D gene ambiguous. The CDR3 has 12 amino acids. Trimming took off 4 bases at V and 10 bases at J, with 11 bases between the two ends. Germline values: CDR1 MNHNS, CDR2 SASEGT. The CDR3 region is CASSGQAVEQFI. CDR3 nucleotide sequence: TGTGCCAGCAGTGGACAAGCCGTGGAGCAGTTCATC.

This clone is categorized as medium-sized. The chain is built from TRBV28 and TRBJ1-5; a weak D match, TRBD1 (5 bases). CDR1 and CDR2 (germline): MDHEN, SYDVKM. Trimming pared 6 bases from V and 7 bases from J, leaving 16 bases between. CDR3 length equals 14 residues. DNA of the CDR3: TGTGCCAGCAGGCGGCCGGGGGAGGCACAGCCCCAGCATTTT. It translates to CASRRPGEAQPQHF.